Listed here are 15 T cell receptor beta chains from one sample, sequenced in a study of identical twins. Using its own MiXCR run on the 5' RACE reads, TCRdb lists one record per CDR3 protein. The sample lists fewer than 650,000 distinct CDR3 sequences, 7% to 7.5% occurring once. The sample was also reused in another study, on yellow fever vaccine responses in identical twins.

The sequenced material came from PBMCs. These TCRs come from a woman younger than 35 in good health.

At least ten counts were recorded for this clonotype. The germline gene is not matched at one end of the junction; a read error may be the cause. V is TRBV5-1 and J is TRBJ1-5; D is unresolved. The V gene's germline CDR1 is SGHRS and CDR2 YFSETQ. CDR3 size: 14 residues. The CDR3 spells CASSLGESNQPQHF. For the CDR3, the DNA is TGTGCCAGCAGCTTAGGAGAGAGCAATCAGCCCCAGCATTTT.

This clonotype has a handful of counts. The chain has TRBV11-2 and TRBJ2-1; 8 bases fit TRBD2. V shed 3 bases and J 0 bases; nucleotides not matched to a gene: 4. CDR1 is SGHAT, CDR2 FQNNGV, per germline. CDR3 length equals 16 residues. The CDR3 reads CASSFRLASSYNEQFF. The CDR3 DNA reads TGTGCCAGCAGCTTCCGACTAGCGAGCTCCTACAATGAGCAGTTCTTC.

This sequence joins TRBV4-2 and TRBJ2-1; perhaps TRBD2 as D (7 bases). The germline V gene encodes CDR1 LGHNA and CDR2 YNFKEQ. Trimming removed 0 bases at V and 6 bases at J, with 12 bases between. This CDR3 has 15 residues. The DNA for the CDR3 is TGTGCCAGCAGCCAAGACGGGGGGCTCTCCAATGAGCAGTTCTTC. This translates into CASSQDGGLSNEQFF.

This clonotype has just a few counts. The CDR3 DNA reads TGCAGTGCTAGAGGGGGAAACCAAGAGACCCAGTACTTC. Amino acids: CSARGGNQETQYF. The chain is built from TRBV20-1 and TRBJ2-5; no clear D gene. Germline CDR1 reads DFQATT; CDR2 reads SNEGSKA (reference sequence). The CDR3 consists of 13 residues. V dropped 1 base and J dropped 0 bases, with 6 bases sitting between them.

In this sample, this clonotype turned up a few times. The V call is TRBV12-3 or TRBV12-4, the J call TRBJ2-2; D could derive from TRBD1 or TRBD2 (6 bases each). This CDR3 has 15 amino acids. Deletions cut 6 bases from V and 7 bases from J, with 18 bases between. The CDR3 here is CASSPQRGGFGELFF. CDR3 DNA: TGTGCCAGCAGCCCGCAGCGAGGGGGGTTCGGGGAGCTGTTTTTT.

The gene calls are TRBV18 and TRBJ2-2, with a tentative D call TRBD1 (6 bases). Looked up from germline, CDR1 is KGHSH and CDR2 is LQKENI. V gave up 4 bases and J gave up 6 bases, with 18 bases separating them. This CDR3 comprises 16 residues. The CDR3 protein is CASSRLPDSSSGELFF. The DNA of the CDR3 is TGTGCCAGCTCACGCCTACCGGACAGCTCGTCCGGGGAGCTGTTTTTT. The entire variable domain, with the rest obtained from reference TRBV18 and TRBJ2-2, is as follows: NAGVMQNPRHLVRRRGQEARLRCSPMKGHSHVYWYRQLPEEGLKFMVYLQKENIIDESGMPKERFSAEFPKEGPSILRIQQVVRGDSAAYFCASSRLPDSSSGELFFGEGSRLTVL.

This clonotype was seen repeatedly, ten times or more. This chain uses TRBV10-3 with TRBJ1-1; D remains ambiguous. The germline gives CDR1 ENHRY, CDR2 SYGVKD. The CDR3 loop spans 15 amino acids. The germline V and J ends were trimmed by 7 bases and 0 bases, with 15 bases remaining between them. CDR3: CAINEREGMNTEAFF. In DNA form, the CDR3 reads TGTGCCATCAACGAGAGGGAGGGCATGAACACTGAAGCTTTCTTT.

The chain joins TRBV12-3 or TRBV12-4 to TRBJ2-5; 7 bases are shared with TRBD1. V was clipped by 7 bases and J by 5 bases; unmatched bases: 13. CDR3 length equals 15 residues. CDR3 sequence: CASTENRGIEETQYF. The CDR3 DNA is TGTGCCAGCACCGAAAACAGGGGAATCGAGGAGACCCAGTACTTC.

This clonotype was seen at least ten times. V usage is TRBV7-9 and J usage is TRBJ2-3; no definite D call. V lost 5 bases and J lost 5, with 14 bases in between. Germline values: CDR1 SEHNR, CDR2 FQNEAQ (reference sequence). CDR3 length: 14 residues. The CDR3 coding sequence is TGTGCCAGCAGCCCCCTGGGTGGGAAAGATACGCAGTATTTT. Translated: CASSPLGGKDTQYF.

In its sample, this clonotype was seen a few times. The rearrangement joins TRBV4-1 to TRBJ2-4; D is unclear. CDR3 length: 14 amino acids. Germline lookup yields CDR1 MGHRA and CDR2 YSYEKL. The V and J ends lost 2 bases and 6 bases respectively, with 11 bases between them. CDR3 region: CASSQNPQVNIQYF. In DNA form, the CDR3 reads TGCGCCAGCAGCCAAAACCCGCAAGTAAACATTCAGTACTTC.

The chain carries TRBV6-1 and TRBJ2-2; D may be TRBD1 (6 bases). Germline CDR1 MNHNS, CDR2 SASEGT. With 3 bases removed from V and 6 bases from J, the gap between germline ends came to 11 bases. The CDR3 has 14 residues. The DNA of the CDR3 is TGTGCCAGCAGTGAGATTGGGGGCGCCGGGGAGCTGTTTTTT. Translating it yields CASSEIGGAGELFF.

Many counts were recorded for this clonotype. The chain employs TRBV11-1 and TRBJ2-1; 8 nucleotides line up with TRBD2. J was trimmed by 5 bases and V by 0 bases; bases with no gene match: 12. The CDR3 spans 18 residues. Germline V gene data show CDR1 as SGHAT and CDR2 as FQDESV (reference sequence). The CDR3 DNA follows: TGTGCCAGCAGCTTAGCGAAGGTAGCGGGACCTTACGACAATGAGCAGTTCTTC. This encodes CASSLAKVAGPYDNEQFF. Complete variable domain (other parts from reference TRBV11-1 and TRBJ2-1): EAEVAQSPRYKITEKSQAVAFWCDPISGHATLYWYRQILGQGPELLVQFQDESVVDDSQLPKDRFSAERLKGVDSTLKIQPAELGDSAMYLCASSLAKVAGPYDNEQFFGPGTRLTVL.

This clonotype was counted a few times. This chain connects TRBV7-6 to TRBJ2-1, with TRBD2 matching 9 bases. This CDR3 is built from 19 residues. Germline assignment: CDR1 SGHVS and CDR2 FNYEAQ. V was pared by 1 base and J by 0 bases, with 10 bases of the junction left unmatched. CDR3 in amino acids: CASSLGISGSLGSYNEQFF. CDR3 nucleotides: TGTGCCAGCAGCTTAGGTATTAGCGGGAGTTTGGGCTCCTACAATGAGCAGTTCTTC.

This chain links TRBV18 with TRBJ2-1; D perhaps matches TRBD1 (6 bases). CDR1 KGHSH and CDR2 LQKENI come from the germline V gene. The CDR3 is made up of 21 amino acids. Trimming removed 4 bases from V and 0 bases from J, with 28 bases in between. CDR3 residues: CASSLRTVGIQRPSSYNEQFF. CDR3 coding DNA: TGTGCCAGCTCACTCAGGACAGTTGGAATCCAGCGCCCGAGCTCCTACAATGAGCAGTTCTTC.

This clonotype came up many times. The CDR3: CASSLGTVSEQYV. CDR3 DNA sequence: TGTGCCAGCAGCCTAGGGACAGTCAGCGAGCAGTACGTC. V gene TRBV5-5 combines with J gene TRBJ2-7; 7 bases line up with TRBD1. Looked up from germline, CDR1 is SGHKS and CDR2 is YYEKEE (reference sequence). Trimming removed 4 bases from V and 6 bases from J; junction bases left unmatched: 7. This CDR3 is 13 amino acids long.